The next 10 T cell receptor beta chains were all read from a single sample in a study of T cells in women clearing cervical HPV infection. Clones were sequenced by immunoSEQ multiplex PCR, and TCRdb holds only the in-frame ones, with some missing. The data show more than 30,000 clones, and the top ten clones hold about 1.7%. The sample consisted of blood buffy coat. These TCRs come from a woman between 18 and 70 years old with a cervical HPV16 infection that either progressed to CIN3+ or cleared (not recorded which).

With regard to this clone: The observed sequence ends 3 residues before the CDR3 terminus, with the missing tail filled in from the germline J gene. The chain uses TRBV7-6 and TRBJ1-4, with D possibly being TRBD1 (6 bases). V gave up 6 bases and J gave up 0 bases, with 20 bases separating them. Looked up from germline, CDR1 is SGHVS and CDR2 is FNYEAQ. The CDR3 spans 18 residues. The CDR3 loop is CASSIGPPGAPTNEKLFF. The CDR3 bases that were read are TGTGCCAGCAGTATTGGCCCTCCAGGGGCTCCAACTAATGAAAAA.

Incomplete CDR3 DNA: TGCGCCAGCAGTCACGAGCGGGGGGACTACAATGAG. It is translated as CASSHERGDYNE. The complete CDR3 protein is CASSHERGDYNEQFF. The chain carries TRBV10-1 and TRBJ2-1, with 9 bases identical to TRBD2. Coverage ceases 3 residues before the CDR3 finishes, and the germline J gene fills in the end. The CDR3 spans 15 residues. The germline V gene encodes CDR1 WNHNN and CDR2 SYGVQD (reference sequence). V shed 5 bases and J 3 bases; nucleotides not matched to a gene: 5.

As to this clone: Read data end 3 residues before the CDR3 end; the end is taken from the germline J gene. The V call is TRBV2, the J call TRBJ2-5, with D uncertain. The germline V gene encodes CDR1 SNHLY and CDR2 FYNNEI. Trimming cost V 4 bases and J 1 base, with 10 bases left between them. This CDR3 is built from 14 residues. The covered CDR3 bases are TGTGCCAGCAGTGGCGGCAGACTCCAAGAGACC. Amino acid sequence: CASSGGRLQET. The whole CDR3 reads CASSGGRLQETQYF.

Of note for this clone: The CDR3 goes on 3 residues after the read ends, and that part is filled in from the germline J gene. V and J are TRBV5-1 and TRBJ2-7; 10 bases are a match to TRBD2. CDR1 and CDR2 (germline): SGHRS, YFSETQ. Germline trimming cut 5 bases from V and 2 bases from J; bases unmatched to any gene: 4. The CDR3 spans 14 residues. The part of the CDR3 DNA that was read is TGCGCCAGCAGGGCTAGCGGGGGAGCCTACGAG. Translating gives CASRASGGAYE. The whole CDR3 sequence is CASRASGGAYEQYF.

Remarks on this clone: The sequence runs out 3 residues before the end of the CDR3; the remainder is reconstructed from the germline J gene. This chain connects TRBV5-6 to TRBJ1-2, with a weak D call TRBD1 (6 bases). CDR3 length: 15 residues. Germline assignment: CDR1 SGHDT and CDR2 YYEEEE. V shed 3 bases and J shed 0 bases, with 12 bases lying between them. Partial CDR3 DNA: TGTGCCAGCAGCTCCAACAGGGCACCTAACTATGGC. This gives the protein CASSSNRAPNYG. The complete CDR3 protein is CASSSNRAPNYGYTF.

In regard to this clone: The CDR3 extends 3 residues past the end of the read, so its final part is completed from the germline J gene. The chain employs TRBV18 and TRBJ2-4; possible D gene TRBD2, 6 bases. The germline CDR1 and CDR2 sequences are KGHSH and LQKENI. The CDR3 has 15 amino acids. The covered CDR3 bases are TGTGCCAGCTCACGCTCTCTGGGTATGGACTATGGT. This codes for CASSRSLGMDYG. The full-length CDR3 reads as CASSRSLGMDYGQYF. The complete variable domain, with remaining parts taken from reference TRBV18 and TRBJ2-4, reads NAGVMQNPRHLVRRRGQEARLRCSPMKGHSHVYWYRQLPEEGLKFMVYLQKENIIDESGMPKERFSAEFPKEGPSILRIQQVVRGDSAAYFCASSRSLGMDYGQYFGAGTRLSVL.

A remark on this clone: The read gets to within 3 residues of the CDR3 end, and the germline J gene fills in the rest. This chain connects TRBV19 to TRBJ1-5; possible D gene TRBD1, 6 bases. The ends were cut back, 4 bases at V and 5 bases at J, with 12 bases in the middle. The CDR3 runs 14 residues. Looked up from germline, CDR1 is LNHDA and CDR2 is SQIVND (reference sequence). CDR3 DNA (partial): TGTGCCAGTAGTAGGGGGCTCTCCTATCAGCCC. This sequence encodes CASSRGLSYQP. The whole CDR3 sequence reads CASSRGLSYQPQHF.

Details on this clone: Coverage ceases 3 residues before the CDR3 finishes, and the germline J gene fills in the end. The chain recombines TRBV2 with TRBJ2-3, with 13 positions matching TRBD2. This CDR3 is 19 amino acids long. The V gene's germline CDR1 is SNHLY and CDR2 FYNNEI. Incomplete CDR3 DNA: TGTGCCAGCAGTTCTCCCCCGGGACTAGCGGGGATTATAGAAGAGACG. Its protein is CASSSPPGLAGIIEET. The entire CDR3 sequence reads CASSSPPGLAGIIEETQYF.

Details on this clone: The DNA ends 3 residues before the CDR3 does, and the rest of the CDR3 is filled in from the germline J gene. The V call is TRBV6-1, the J call TRBJ1-3, with a possible D match to TRBD1 (5 bases). Germline V lookup: CDR1 MNHNS, CDR2 SASEGT. V was pared by 3 bases and J by 4 bases, with 13 bases between. CDR3 length: 15 residues. This chain's CDR3 is CASSEDPGSGNTIYF. The DNA read from the CDR3 is TGTGCCAGCAGTGAGGACCCAGGGTCAGGAAACACC.

To note about this clone: The read gets to within 3 residues of the CDR3 end, and the germline J gene fills in the rest. The chain combines TRBV20-1 with TRBJ1-2; 7 bases map to TRBD1. Trimming removed 3 bases from V and 2 bases from J; junction bases left unmatched: 9. Germline lookup yields CDR1 DFQATT and CDR2 SNEGSKA (reference sequence). The CDR3 extends over 15 amino acids. The covered CDR3 bases are TGCAGTGCTAGGGGTGGGGTACAGGGGAACTATGGC. Translating gives CSARGGVQGNYG. The entire CDR3 protein reads CSARGGVQGNYGYTF.